The 25 T cell receptor beta chains below come from one sample, sequenced in a study of control samples from healthy donors and cancer patients. Assay used: immunoSEQ multiplex PCR; TCRdb lists only in-frame clones, some missing. The table shows roughly 150,000 clones, with over 90% occurring only once. The sample taken for sequencing was blood. The origin of the receptors is a man in his forties or fifties in good health.

This sequence joins TRBV7-3 and TRBJ2-1; TRBD1 aligns across 8 bases. V dropped 1 base and J dropped 14; count of bases not matched to a gene: 7. The CDR3 spans 13 residues. CDR1 is SGHTA and CDR2 is FQGTGA in the germline V gene. The CDR3 region has the DNA TGTGCCAGCAGCTTAATTGGCCAGGGGGCGAAGTTCTTC. Translated: CASSLIGQGAKFF.

The genes are TRBV4-1 and TRBJ2-1, with TRBD2 matching 12 bases. J gave up 7 bases and V 4 bases, and 5 bases lay outside the gene matches. Germline-derived CDR1 and CDR2 are MGHRA and YSYEKL. The CDR3 is made up of 15 amino acids. CDR3 in amino acids: CASSPPGLAGNEQFF. CDR3 DNA: TGCGCCAGCAGCCCACCCGGACTAGCGGGGAATGAGCAGTTCTTC.

The chain is built from TRBV19 and TRBJ2-1; 8 positions match TRBD1. Germline CDR1 and CDR2: LNHDA and SQIVND (reference sequence). Losses at the gene ends were 2 bases for V and 9 bases for J; bases not matched to a gene: 9. The CDR3 loop spans 15 amino acids. The CDR3 reads CASSISAGGWSEQFF. The CDR3 DNA sequence: TGTGCCAGTAGTATATCGGCAGGGGGCTGGAGTGAGCAGTTCTTC.

The chain combines TRBV10-1 with TRBJ2-7, with D possibly matching TRBD2 (6 bases). The CDR3 is made up of 15 amino acids. V was pared by 0 bases and J by 5 bases, with 14 bases between. Germline CDR1 is WNHNN and CDR2 is SYGVQD (reference sequence). CDR3 nucleotides: TGCGCCAGCAGTGAGTCCGGCGGGACTTGGAACGAGCAGTACTTC. It yields the protein CASSESGGTWNEQYF.

The chain recombines TRBV27 with TRBJ1-3; 7 positions agree with TRBD1. Germline CDR1 is MNHEY and CDR2 is SMNVEV (reference sequence). Losses at the gene ends were 2 bases for V and 4 bases for J; bases not matched to a gene: 5. This CDR3 has 15 amino acids. DNA of the CDR3: TGTGCCAGCAGTTTAAGGCAGGGGGGAGGAAACACCATATATTTT. Residues: CASSLRQGGGNTIYF.

The J gene is TRBJ1-6, the V gene TRBV5-4, with TRBD1 matching over 7 bases. The CDR3 has 15 residues. Germline V lookup: CDR1 SGHNT, CDR2 YYREEE (reference sequence). The ends lost 3 bases at V and 8 bases at J; junction bases unmatched: 8. CDR3 coding DNA: TGTGCCAGCAGCTACAGGACAGGAGTTGATTCACCCCTCCACTTT. Its translation is CASSYRTGVDSPLHF.

The chain recombines TRBV28 with TRBJ2-5, with 9 bases that match TRBD1. The germline gives CDR1 MDHEN, CDR2 SYDVKM. This CDR3 is 15 amino acids long. The J segment lost 4 bases and the V segment lost 0 bases, leaving 3 bases of the junction unmatched. CDR3 DNA sequence: TGTGCCAGCAGTTTATGGACGACAGGGGGAGAGACCCAGTACTTC. It translates to CASSLWTTGGETQYF.

The chain links TRBV24-1 to TRBJ2-3, with 10 bases matching TRBD2. Germline V gene lookup returns CDR1 KGHDR and CDR2 SFDVKD. V lost 1 base to trimming and J lost 4 bases; unmatched junction nucleotides: 4. CDR3 length equals 16 residues. CDR3 loop: CATSDLIGTSADTQYF. The CDR3 DNA follows: TGTGCCACCAGTGATTTAATCGGGACTAGCGCAGATACGCAGTATTTT.

The chain uses TRBV28 and TRBJ1-1, with no clear D. The CDR3 has 15 amino acids. Germline V gene data show CDR1 as MDHEN and CDR2 as SYDVKM. With 3 bases removed from V and 2 bases from J, the gap between germline ends came to 13 bases. CDR3 nucleotide sequence: TGTGCCAGCAGTTTCTCTCTGGGCGGAAACACTGAAGCTTTCTTT. This encodes CASSFSLGGNTEAFF.

The chain combines TRBV18 with TRBJ2-7; unclear D gene. Germline CDR1 is KGHSH and CDR2 is LQKENI. The CDR3 covers 16 residues. Between the trimmed V and J ends, which lost 0 bases and 2 bases, there was a span of 14 bases. In DNA, the CDR3 is TGTGCCAGCTCACCACCCTTCCCCCAGATCCCCTACGAGCAGTACTTC. It encodes CASSPPFPQIPYEQYF.

This CDR3 reads CASSLAGAPTDTQYF. The CDR3 DNA follows: TGTGCCAGCAGCTTAGCGGGAGCCCCCACAGATACGCAGTATTTT. The V and J genes are TRBV7-6 and TRBJ2-3; perhaps TRBD2 as D (5 bases). The germline V gene has CDR1 SGHVS and CDR2 FNYEAQ. Deletions cut 0 bases from V and 2 bases from J, with 9 bases between. There are 15 residues in the CDR3.

The chain carries TRBV7-3 and TRBJ2-5; 7 bases match TRBD2. Germline V lookup: CDR1 SGHTA, CDR2 FQGTGA. Germline trimming cut 3 bases from V and 5 bases from J; bases unmatched to any gene: 3. The CDR3 extends over 13 amino acids. CDR3 in DNA: TGTGCCAGCAGCTTGTCTAGCGGCGAGACCCAGTACTTC. Encoded protein: CASSLSSGETQYF.

V and J are TRBV28 and TRBJ2-7, with D possibly called TRBD1 or TRBD2 (5 bases each). V was clipped by 5 bases and J by 6 bases, with 11 bases between them. This CDR3 is built from 12 residues. Germline CDR1 is MDHEN and CDR2 is SYDVKM. The CDR3 sequence is CASSTQGREQYF. In DNA, the CDR3 is TGTGCCAGCAGTACCCAGGGACGCGAGCAGTACTTC.

The chain is built from TRBV30 and TRBJ1-2; D perhaps matches TRBD1 (5 bases). Trimming removed 4 bases at V and 4 bases at J, with 16 bases between. From germline, CDR1 is GTSNPN and CDR2 SVGIG (reference sequence). This CDR3 comprises 14 residues. The CDR3 nucleotides are TGTGCCTGGACCTCCGGGGCCACACCCTATGGCTACACCTTC. Its protein product is CAWTSGATPYGYTF.

V usage is TRBV29-1 and J usage is TRBJ1-1; D is unresolved. The CDR3 has 13 amino acids. Looked up from germline, CDR1 is SQVTM and CDR2 is ANQGSEA. V lost 3 bases to trimming and J lost 6 bases, with 14 bases between them. CDR3 bases: TGCAGCGTTGATGGGTCTTCTGGCGCTGAAGCTTTCTTT. This sequence encodes CSVDGSSGAEAFF.

The chain carries TRBV2 and TRBJ1-5; D is uncertain. The CDR3 is 14 amino acids. Per the germline V gene, CDR1 is SNHLY and CDR2 is FYNNEI. Trimming removed 0 bases at V and 6 bases at J, with 9 bases between. CDR3 coding DNA: TGTGCCAGCAGTGAAGCGCAAATGAGTCAGCCCCAGCATTTT. Encoded protein: CASSEAQMSQPQHF.

This clone was seen a few times. The rearrangement joins TRBV7-9 to TRBJ2-7, with D possibly being TRBD1 (7 bases). The CDR3 totals 14 residues. V lost 5 bases and J lost 1, with 12 bases in between. Germline CDR1 is SEHNR and CDR2 is FQNEAQ (reference sequence). The CDR3 region has the DNA TGTGCCAGCAGCCCAGGGGGAGGATCCTACGAGCAGTACTTC. Residues: CASSPGGGSYEQYF.

A few counts support this clone. This rearrangement joins TRBV28 to TRBJ2-7, with no clear D. Trimming took off 5 bases at V and 3 bases at J, with 2 bases between the two ends. This CDR3 spans 10 amino acids. CDR1 is MDHEN and CDR2 is SYDVKM in the germline V gene. The CDR3 coding sequence is TGTGCCAGCAGTCACTACGAGCAGTACTTC. Protein: CASSHYEQYF. The full variable domain, with the rest looked up from reference TRBV28 and TRBJ2-7, is DVKVTQSSRYLVKRTGEKVFLECVQDMDHENMFWYRQDPGLGLRLIYFSYDVKMKEKGDIPEGYSVSREKKERFSLILESASTNQTSMYLCASSHYEQYFGPGTRLTVT.

This chain links TRBV5-1 with TRBJ2-3; D not resolved. CDR1 and CDR2 (germline): SGHRS, YFSETQ. Trimming took 0 bases from V and 1 from J, leaving 12 bases between them. This CDR3 region has 16 residues. The CDR3, as DNA: TGCGCCAGCAGCTTGGCCCTGAAAGGTGGCACAGATACGCAGTATTTT. It yields the protein CASSLALKGGTDTQYF.

This chain connects TRBV3-1 (or the pseudogene TRBV3-2) to TRBJ2-1, with a weak D call TRBD2 (6 bases). The V end lost 1 base, the J end lost 3 bases, and 10 bases lay between the germline ends. Germline V gene data show CDR1 as LGHDT and CDR2 as YNNKEL (reference sequence). The CDR3 length is 15 residues. The CDR3 spells CASSQAPGDYNEQFF. For the CDR3, the DNA is TGTGCCAGCAGCCAAGCTCCGGGGGACTACAATGAGCAGTTCTTC.

V is TRBV30 and J is TRBJ2-7, with D perhaps being TRBD1 or TRBD2 (5 bases each). This CDR3 has 13 residues. The germline V gene has CDR1 GTSNPN and CDR2 SVGIG (reference sequence). Trimming took 4 bases from V and 6 from J, leaving 16 bases between them. The CDR3 sequence: CAWTTPGAGEQYF. CDR3 nucleotides: TGTGCCTGGACTACCCCCGGGGCCGGCGAGCAGTACTTC.

The DNA of the CDR3 is TGTGCCAGCAGTCTGTCGGGGGGCTATGGCTACACCTTC. The encoded protein is CASSLSGGYGYTF. J is TRBJ1-2 and V is TRBV28; possible D gene TRBD1, 5 bases. The V gene's germline CDR1 is MDHEN and CDR2 SYDVKM. The CDR3 consists of 13 residues. Trimming removed 5 bases from V and 4 bases from J, with 11 bases in between.

The chain is built from TRBV24-1 and TRBJ2-1, with D possibly matching TRBD2 (5 bases). Germline lookup yields CDR1 KGHDR and CDR2 SFDVKD. The CDR3 has 16 amino acids. The V gene lost 3 bases and the J gene lost 0 bases, with 11 bases spanning the gap. The CDR3 nucleotides are TGTGCCACCAGTGATGACGAGCGGAGCTCCTACAATGAGCAGTTCTTC. It specifies CATSDDERSSYNEQFF.

This clone was observed a single time. V usage is TRBV25-1 and J usage is TRBJ1-2; no clear D. This CDR3 spans 15 amino acids. CDR1 and CDR2 from the germline V gene are MGHDK and SYGVNS. Trimming cost V 0 bases and J 4 bases, with 12 bases left between them. The CDR3 sequence is CASSEYPGDPYGYTF. CDR3 coding DNA: TGTGCCAGCAGTGAATACCCCGGAGATCCCTATGGCTACACCTTC.

V usage is TRBV5-1 and J usage is TRBJ2-5; unclear D gene. This CDR3 has 14 amino acids. Trimming removed 0 bases at V and 0 bases at J, with 6 bases between. From germline, CDR1 is SGHRS and CDR2 YFSETQ. The CDR3 coding sequence is TGCGCCAGCAGCTTGGGAGGATACCAAGAGACCCAGTACTTC. Its protein is CASSLGGYQETQYF.